This TCR beta chain was identified in a study of blood T cell repertoires in COVID-19 (TCRdb year 2020). About the study as a whole: Samples covering the acute and convalescent phases of COVID-19 were provided by collaborators in the United States, Italy and Spain. The prospective study material was composed of cDNA or gDNA derived from T cells, B-cell-depleted T cells, or PBMCs. The dataset comprised deeply sampled blood TCRbeta repertoires from subjects exposed to, actively infected with, or recovered from COVID-19. The repertoires were released in a freely available public database meant as a resource for research on the immune response to SARS-CoV-2. The samples were drawn from the first 160 participants of the ongoing ImmuneRACE study and from some 1,300 subjects provided by 6 global collaborators. The sample metadata nearly always contained a de-identified subject ID, COVID-19 status, age in years and sex. Where HLA class I and class II types were available, the types were taken from metadata supplied by the sample provider, not from assay-based typing.

The collaborating institutions used their own protocols to collect whole blood in K2EDTA tubes. For TCRbeta analysis, collaborator samples were shipped as frozen whole blood, as isolated PBMCs, or as DNA extracted from either sample type. Beyond this particular receptor, the publication reports: How much clinical and demographic metadata was included differed by source and by participant, and the metadata was provided uncurated.

The CDR3 measures 13 amino acids from cysteine to phenylalanine. This entry keeps only the CDR3 DNA: 39 bases, framed from base 1. V is trimmed back by 6 bases and J by 6 bases, and the junction contains 5 bases that no gene match accounts for. TCRbeta CDR3 regions were amplified from genomic DNA using the immunoSEQ Assay, a bias-controlled multiplex PCR. As for how the authors treated the data: Nucleated cell counts per sample were estimated from amplification of reference gene primers within the assay. To quantify the absolute abundance of each unique TCRbeta CDR3 rearrangement, sequence reads were collapsed and filtered. For each sample, productive Simpson clonality was calculated by taking the square root of Simpson's diversity index across productive rearrangements. The source is immuneACCESS, and TCRdb retained only in-frame sequences with V and J called. Part of the clones is not carried over; for the studies checked, unresolved V genes explain less than half of this, and the remainder is unexplained. D and trimming were read from the DNA, whereas the V and J calls and clone size are those reported in that table. The sample table holds just over 95,000 clones, of which approximately 81% were seen once. Of the sample, 3.5% to 5% falls within the top ten clones.

A remark on this clone: No antigen is known for it. Base qualities were left out, and no much larger clone turns up one base away.

The chain employs TRBV12-3 or TRBV12-4 and TRBJ2-1; 7 junctional bases match TRBD2. Sequencing input: peripheral blood. The sequence derives from a man in his 60s with acute or convalescent COVID-19. CDR3 region: CASSREGPNEQFF. The DNA sequence reads TGTGCCAGCAGCAGGGAGGGCCCCAATGAGCAGTTCTTC.